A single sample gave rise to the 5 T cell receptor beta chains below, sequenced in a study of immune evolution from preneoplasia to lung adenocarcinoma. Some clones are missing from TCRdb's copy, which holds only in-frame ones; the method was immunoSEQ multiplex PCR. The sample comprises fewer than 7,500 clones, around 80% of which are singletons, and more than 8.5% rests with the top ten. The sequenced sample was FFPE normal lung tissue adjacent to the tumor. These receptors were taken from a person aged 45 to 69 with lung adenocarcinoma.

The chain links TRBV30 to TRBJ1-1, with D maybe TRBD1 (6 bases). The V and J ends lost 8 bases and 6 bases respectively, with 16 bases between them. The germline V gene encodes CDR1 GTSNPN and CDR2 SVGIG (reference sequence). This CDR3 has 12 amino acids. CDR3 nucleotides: TGTGCCGGTCGCGGGGGCGACTCTGAAGCTTTCTTT. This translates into CAGRGGDSEAFF.

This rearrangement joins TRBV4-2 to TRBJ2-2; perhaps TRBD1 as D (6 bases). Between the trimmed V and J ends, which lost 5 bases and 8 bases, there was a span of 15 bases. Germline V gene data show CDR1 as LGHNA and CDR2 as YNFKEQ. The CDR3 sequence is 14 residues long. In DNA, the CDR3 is TGTGCCAGCAGCGAATCAGGGGTGGGAGGGGAGCTGTTTTTT. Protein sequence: CASSESGVGGELFF.

The CDR3 spells CASSLGQVTTNEKLFF. CDR3 in DNA: TGCGCCAGCAGCTTGGGTCAGGTCACAACTAATGAAAAACTGTTTTTT. J is TRBJ1-4 and V is TRBV5-1; no clear D gene. The CDR3 length is 16 residues. The germline CDR1 and CDR2 sequences are SGHRS and YFSETQ. V gave up 0 bases and J gave up 0 bases, with 9 bases separating them.

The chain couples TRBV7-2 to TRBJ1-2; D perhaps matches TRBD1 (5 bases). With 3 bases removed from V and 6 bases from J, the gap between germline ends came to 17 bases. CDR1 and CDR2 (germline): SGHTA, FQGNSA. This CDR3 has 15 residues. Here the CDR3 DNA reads TGTGCCAGCAGCTTCCGGGACCCAGCGTTCAATGGCTACACCTTC. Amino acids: CASSFRDPAFNGYTF.

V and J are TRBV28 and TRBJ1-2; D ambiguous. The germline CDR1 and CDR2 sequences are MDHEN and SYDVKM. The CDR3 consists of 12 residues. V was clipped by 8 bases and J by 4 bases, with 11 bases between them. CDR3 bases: TGTGCCAGCGGAGCATCCCTCTATGGCTACACCTTC. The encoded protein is CASGASLYGYTF.